This T cell receptor beta chain comes out of a study of blood T cells in healthy people across ages. The use of a sample-barcoded 5' primer and a J-beta primer mix characterized a second PCR of roughly 7 to 11 cycles. Using its own MiXCR run on the 5' RACE reads, TCRdb lists one record per CDR3 protein. The data contain approximately 1,100,000 distinct CDR3 sequences, 45% of them singletons. Between the trimmed V and J ends, which lost 5 bases and 5 bases, there was a span of 16 bases. The length of the CDR3 is 15 residues. Per the germline V gene, CDR1 is MNHNS and CDR2 is SASEGT. Donation came from healthy Caucasian individuals in Russia who were aged roughly 6 to 95.

The rearrangement links TRBV6-1 to TRBJ1-5; tentative D call: TRBD1 (6 bases). What was sequenced was blood. This receptor was taken from a woman aged 60-70 years in good health. The CDR3 sequence: CASSRQVDPYQPQHF. The CDR3 DNA sequence: TGTGCCAGCAGTAGACAGGTAGATCCCTATCAGCCCCAGCATTTT.